What follows are 5 T cell receptor beta chains derived from one specimen sequenced in a study of T cell repertoires in cytomegalovirus infection. The antigens of these receptors remain unknown. Via MiXCR, TCRdb re-called the reads, giving one row per CDR3 protein. This table holds 830,000 or so distinct CDR3 sequences, approximately 30% found once. Here the sequenced sample was cultured CD8+ T cells from PBMCs, taken from culture after CMV antigen stimulation. The receptors here all came from a human donor in good health (CMV status not recorded). Some clones in this sample may be carry-over from other donors' samples.

This chain connects TRBV19 to TRBJ1-1; TRBD1 is a possible D gene (5 bases). Looked up from germline, CDR1 is LNHDA and CDR2 is SQIVND (reference sequence). The CDR3 length is 12 residues. The V end was cut by 11 bases, the J end by 4 bases, with 14 bases between. The CDR3 spells CASDGGGTEAFF. The CDR3, as DNA: TGTGCCTCTGATGGGGGGGGCACTGAAGCTTTCTTT. The full variable domain, completed using reference TRBV19 and TRBJ1-1, is DGGITQSPKYLFRKEGQNVTLSCEQNLNHDAMYWYRQDPGQGLRLIYYSQIVNDFQKGDIAEGYSVSREKKESFPLTVTSAQKNPTAFYLCASDGGGTEAFFGQGTRLTVV.

This clonotype has just a few counts. The rearrangement uses TRBV12-3 or TRBV12-4 and TRBJ2-1; D call uncertain. The CDR3 is made up of 16 amino acids. V was cut by 3 bases and J by 7 bases, with 19 bases left in between. This CDR3 is CASSFPAVGPWNEQFF. For the CDR3, the DNA is TGTGCCAGCAGTTTTCCGGCGGTAGGGCCGTGGAATGAGCAGTTCTTC.

The chain uses TRBV27 and TRBJ2-3, with TRBD2 as a possible D gene (5 bases). Germline V gives CDR1 MNHEY, CDR2 SMNVEV (reference sequence). The V end was cut by 4 bases, the J end by 0 bases, with 11 bases between. This CDR3 comprises 15 residues. The CDR3 coding sequence is TGTGCCAGCAGTTCGCTAGCTAAAAGCACAGATACGCAGTATTTT. This sequence encodes CASSSLAKSTDTQYF.

The chain uses TRBV12-5 and TRBJ2-5; D possibly corresponds to TRBD1 (7 bases). The CDR3 is made up of 17 amino acids. The V end was cut by 5 bases, the J end by 0 bases, with 19 bases between. Germline lookup yields CDR1 LGHNT and CDR2 FRNRAP. The chain's CDR3 is CASGPPDGGGHQETQYF. Written as DNA, the CDR3 is TGTGCTAGTGGTCCACCGGATGGAGGGGGCCACCAAGAGACCCAGTACTTC.

This clonotype turned up a few times. At one end the junction does not follow the germline gene, possibly because of a read error. The chain joins TRBV12-3 or TRBV12-4 to TRBJ2-2; D unclear. The CDR3 spans 13 residues. The CDR3: CANSLALTGELFF. As DNA, the CDR3 is TGTGCCAACAGTTTGGCCCTTACCGGGGAGCTGTTTTTT.